This passage covers 8 T cell receptor beta chains from one sample sequenced in a study of blood T cell repertoires in COVID-19. Libraries were prepared by immunoSEQ multiplex PCR; TCRdb keeps only in-frame clonotypes and omits some of them. The sample comprises about 76,000 clones, roughly three quarters of which are singletons, and around 21% rests with the top ten. Source material: peripheral blood. These receptors all stem from an older man with acute or convalescent COVID-19.

This chain connects TRBV5-4 to TRBJ2-3; tentatively, D is TRBD1 (5 bases). The CDR3 is made up of 13 amino acids. The germline V and J ends were trimmed by 2 bases and 3 bases, with 7 bases remaining between them. CDR1 is SGHNT, CDR2 YYREEE, per germline (reference sequence). The CDR3 reads CASSFKGTDTQYF. The CDR3 DNA reads as TGTGCCAGCAGCTTCAAGGGGACAGATACGCAGTATTTT.

This clone was observed once. The rearrangement uses TRBV28 and TRBJ2-2; 9 bases fit TRBD1. Germline V gene data show CDR1 as MDHEN and CDR2 as SYDVKM. The CDR3 runs 18 residues. The V segment lost 6 bases and the J segment 6 bases; nucleotides outside the gene matches: 17. The CDR3 protein is CASSLQDYADRGAGELFF. The CDR3 bases are TGTGCCAGCAGCCTACAGGATTACGCGGACAGGGGCGCCGGGGAGCTGTTTTTT. Drawing the rest from reference TRBV28 and TRBJ2-2, the complete variable domain is DVKVTQSSRYLVKRTGEKVFLECVQDMDHENMFWYRQDPGLGLRLIYFSYDVKMKEKGDIPEGYSVSREKKERFSLILESASTNQTSMYLCASSLQDYADRGAGELFFGEGSRLTVL.

The J gene is TRBJ1-2, the V gene TRBV10-3; D may be TRBD1 (5 bases). The CDR3 runs to 12 residues. Germline V gene lookup returns CDR1 ENHRY and CDR2 SYGVKD. Trimming took 8 bases from V and 3 from J, leaving 10 bases between them. The CDR3 nucleotides read TGTGCCATCCCCCAAGGGGACTATGGCTACACCTTC. This sequence encodes CAIPQGDYGYTF.

The chain has TRBV11-3 and TRBJ2-2, with D possibly being TRBD2 (5 bases). Germline V CDR1 and CDR2: SGHNT, YENEEA. CDR3 length: 15 amino acids. Deletions cut 5 bases from V and 4 bases from J, with 14 bases between. The CDR3 DNA sequence: TGTGCCAGCAGCCTAGGCGTAGGGAGCACCGGGGAGCTGTTTTTT. It yields the protein CASSLGVGSTGELFF.

The chain recombines TRBV6-6 with TRBJ2-5; possibly TRBD1 for D (5 bases). The CDR3 totals 14 residues. Germline V gives CDR1 MNHNY, CDR2 SVGAGI (reference sequence). The V and J ends lost 5 bases and 5 bases respectively, with 15 bases between them. CDR3 nucleotides: TGTGCCAGCAGTCCCCCCAGGGCCCCCGAGACCCAGTACTTC. It specifies CASSPPRAPETQYF.

The J gene is TRBJ2-1, the V gene TRBV4-3; D perhaps matches TRBD1 (6 bases). The germline CDR1 and CDR2 sequences are LGHNA and YSLEER. This CDR3 is built from 16 residues. Trimming stripped 0 bases from V and 10 bases from J, with 19 bases between. CDR3 in amino acids: CASSQERLRGRVEQFF. The CDR3 DNA reads TGCGCCAGCAGCCAAGAACGCCTGAGGGGGAGAGTGGAGCAGTTCTTC.

The V gene is TRBV2, the J gene TRBJ1-1; 7 nucleotides align to TRBD1. The length of the CDR3 is 12 residues. After removal of 6 bases from V and 5 bases from J, the junction contained 3 bases not matched to a gene. The germline V gene encodes CDR1 SNHLY and CDR2 FYNNEI. As DNA, the CDR3 is TGTGCCAGCAGGGGACAGTGGACTGAAGCTTTCTTT. This gives the protein CASRGQWTEAFF. Full variable domain (outside the CDR3, taken from reference TRBV2 and TRBJ1-1): EPEVTQTPSHQVTQMGQEVILRCVPISNHLYFYWYRQILGQKVEFLVSFYNNEISEKSEIFDDQFSVERPDGSNFTLKIRSTKLEDSAMYFCASRGQWTEAFFGQGTRLTVV.

The V and J genes are TRBV9 and TRBJ1-4; the D gene is possibly TRBD1 (5 bases). This CDR3 has 15 amino acids. Trimming stripped 4 bases from V and 6 bases from J, with 16 bases between. Per germline, CDR1 SGDLS and CDR2 YYNGEE. The CDR3 here is CASSPGSIADEKLFF. The CDR3 DNA reads as TGTGCCAGCAGCCCAGGGTCCATCGCGGATGAAAAACTGTTTTTT.